The next 14 T cell receptor beta chains were all read from a single sample in a study of PD-L1 blockade in urothelial cancer. This table comes from immunoSEQ multiplex PCR, and its TCRdb copy is limited to in-frame clones, with some not included. The sample includes some 120,000 clones, approximately 88% of them seen just once. Documented time point: pretreatment peripheral blood. The sequenced sample was PBMCs, obtained around atezolizumab (anti-PD-L1) treatment. These receptors all come from a man aged 45-65 years with urothelial cancer.

The chain is built from TRBV28 and TRBJ1-1, with no clear D. V lost 4 bases and J 2 bases, leaving 8 bases between the germline ends. CDR1 and CDR2 (germline): MDHEN, SYDVKM. This CDR3 comprises 13 residues. CDR3 nucleotide sequence: TGTGCCAGCAGTTCCCCCCTAAACACTGAAGCTTTCTTT. Protein sequence: CASSSPLNTEAFF.

This rearrangement joins TRBV6-5 to TRBJ1-1; 8 bases are shared with TRBD1. The CDR3 sequence is 13 residues long. Germline CDR1 MNHEY, CDR2 SVGAGI. V shed 5 bases, J shed 10 bases, and the junction held 9 bases outside the gene matches. The CDR3: CASSPGQGIAAFF. CDR3 coding DNA: TGTGCCAGCAGTCCCGGACAGGGAATAGCAGCTTTCTTT.

V and J are TRBV11-3 and TRBJ2-2, with TRBD2 matching over 10 bases. Trimming cost V 0 bases and J 1 base; bases outside gene matches: 8. Germline CDR1 and CDR2: SGHNT and YENEEA. This CDR3 region has 19 residues. CDR3 in DNA: TGTGCCAGCAGCTTAGATCACTGGGCTAGCGGGAGGAACACCGGGGAGCTGTTTTTT. Its protein is CASSLDHWASGRNTGELFF.

CDR3 residues: CASSSRDRGIYGYTF. In DNA form, the CDR3 reads TGTGCCAGCAGTTCCCGGGACAGGGGGATCTATGGCTACACCTTC. The chain carries TRBV27 and TRBJ1-2; 11 bases map to TRBD1. V trimming: 4 bases; J trimming: 4 bases; junction bases outside the gene matches: 5. Germline lookup yields CDR1 MNHEY and CDR2 SMNVEV (reference sequence). This CDR3 comprises 15 residues.

DNA for the CDR3: TGCGCCAGCAGCTTGGGGGCCGCAGATACGCAGTATTTT. Residues: CASSLGAADTQYF. The chain recombines TRBV5-1 with TRBJ2-3; no clear D. This CDR3 region has 13 residues. In germline, CDR1 is SGHRS, CDR2 YFSETQ. The ends were cut back, 0 bases at V and 4 bases at J, with 6 bases in the middle. The full variable domain, with the rest looked up from reference TRBV5-1 and TRBJ2-3, is KAGVTQTPRYLIKTRGQQVTLSCSPISGHRSVSWYQQTPGQGLQFLFEYFSETQRNKGNFPGRFSGRQFSNSRSEMNVSTLELGDSALYLCASSLGAADTQYFGPGTRLTVL.

This sequence joins TRBV6-5 and TRBJ1-2, with D hard to call. CDR1 and CDR2 from the germline V gene are MNHEY and SVGAGI. V was pared by 0 bases and J by 6 bases, with 8 bases between. The CDR3 is 13 residues long. The CDR3 sequence: CASSYSERNGYTF. As DNA, the CDR3 is TGTGCCAGCAGTTACTCGGAGAGAAATGGCTACACCTTC.

The chain employs TRBV29-1 and TRBJ1-1; TRBD1 is a possible D gene (5 bases). The germline V and J ends were trimmed by 3 bases and 0 bases, with 11 bases remaining between them. The germline CDR1 and CDR2 sequences are SQVTM and ANQGSEA. The CDR3 contains 14 residues. The CDR3 nucleotides read TGCAGCGTTGATGTGGGGCCCTTGAACACTGAAGCTTTCTTT. Residues: CSVDVGPLNTEAFF.

The chain has TRBV4-1 and TRBJ1-1, with D possibly being TRBD1 (6 bases). Germline CDR1 reads MGHRA; CDR2 reads YSYEKL. V was cut by 4 bases and J by 5 bases, with 17 bases left in between. The CDR3 has 15 amino acids. The CDR3 loop reads CASSRGAGGQTEAFF. In DNA, the CDR3 is TGCGCCAGCAGCCGGGGGGCGGGAGGCCAAACTGAAGCTTTCTTT.

This clone showed up just a few times. The chain has TRBV19 and TRBJ2-7, with a tentative D call TRBD1 (6 bases). The V gene lost 7 bases and the J gene lost 6 bases, with 19 bases spanning the gap. The germline CDR1 and CDR2 sequences are LNHDA and SQIVND (reference sequence). CDR3 length equals 14 residues. CDR3 protein: CASTPSGRTVEQYF. The CDR3 region has the DNA TGTGCCAGTACCCCATCCGGCCGGACAGTCGAGCAGTACTTC.

This clone has a handful of counts. This chain links TRBV7-9 with TRBJ2-1; 14 nucleotides align to TRBD2. This CDR3 contains 15 residues. Germline-derived CDR1 and CDR2 are SEHNR and FQNEAQ (reference sequence). V was clipped by 5 bases and J by 9 bases; unmatched bases: 6. In nucleotides, the CDR3 is TGTGCCAGCAGCACGGGACTAGCGGGAGTCCTTGAGCAGTTCTTC. This codes for CASSTGLAGVLEQFF.

CDR3 sequence: CASSEGGGWNTEAFF. The CDR3 DNA reads TGCGCCAGCAGCGAGGGTGGTGGGTGGAACACTGAAGCTTTCTTT. The chain joins TRBV5-1 to TRBJ1-1; D is uncertain. In germline, CDR1 is SGHRS, CDR2 YFSETQ. This CDR3 has 15 residues. Trimming shortened V by 4 bases and J by 1 base, and 14 bases separated the two germline ends.

V is TRBV14 and J is TRBJ2-3, with D tentatively TRBD2 (5 bases). The germline V and J ends were trimmed by 4 bases and 1 base, with 15 bases remaining between them. CDR1 and CDR2 from the germline V gene are SGHDN and FVKESK. The CDR3 covers 16 residues. The chain's CDR3 is CASSRPRGGGTDTQYF. As DNA, the CDR3 is TGTGCCAGCAGCCGCCCCCGGGGTGGCGGCACAGATACGCAGTATTTT.

The J gene is TRBJ2-5, the V gene TRBV6-1; TRBD1 matches at 8 bases. CDR1 is MNHNS, CDR2 SASEGT, per germline. Germline trimming cut 8 bases from V and 2 bases from J; bases unmatched to any gene: 4. This CDR3 is 13 amino acids long. CDR3 amino acids: CASRTGGQETQYF. In DNA, the CDR3 is TGTGCCAGCCGAACAGGGGGACAAGAGACCCAGTACTTC.

CDR3 DNA: TGTGCCAGCAGTCTCGGACAGCTCAGCACAGATACGCAGTATTTT. Translating it yields CASSLGQLSTDTQYF. J is TRBJ2-3 and V is TRBV28; tentative D call: TRBD1 (6 bases). CDR3 length equals 15 residues. V was cut by 5 bases and J by 0 bases, with 12 bases left in between. CDR1 MDHEN and CDR2 SYDVKM come from the germline V gene. The variable domain in full, completed from reference TRBV28 and TRBJ2-3, reads DVKVTQSSRYLVKRTGEKVFLECVQDMDHENMFWYRQDPGLGLRLIYFSYDVKMKEKGDIPEGYSVSREKKERFSLILESASTNQTSMYLCASSLGQLSTDTQYFGPGTRLTVL.